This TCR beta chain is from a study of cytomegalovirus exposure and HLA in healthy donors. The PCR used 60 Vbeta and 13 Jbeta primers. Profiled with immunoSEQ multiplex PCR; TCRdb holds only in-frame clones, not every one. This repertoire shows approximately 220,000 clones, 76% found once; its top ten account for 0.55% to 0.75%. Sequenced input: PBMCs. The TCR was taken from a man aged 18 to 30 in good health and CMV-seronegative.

This CDR3 is CASSEGALNQPQHF. In nucleotides, the CDR3 is TGTGCCAGCAGTGAAGGGGCTCTCAATCAGCCCCAGCATTTT. This rearrangement joins TRBV6-1 to TRBJ1-5; D is undetermined. CDR3 length: 14 residues. Trimming stripped 1 base from V and 3 bases from J, with 7 bases between. The germline V gene encodes CDR1 MNHNS and CDR2 SASEGT.